A single sample is the source of the 32 T cell receptor beta chains below, sequenced in a study of T cell responses to AZD1222 COVID-19 vaccine. The assay was immunoSEQ multiplex PCR, and TCRdb's table has in-frame clones only and misses some. The sample lists about 160,000 clones, 90% to 95% occurring once. This specimen consisted of peripheral blood, obtained on day 0 of AZD1222 vaccination. The receptors shown here come from an adult in good health.

J is TRBJ2-7 and V is TRBV5-1, with a tentative D call TRBD1 (6 bases). The V and J ends lost 4 bases and 5 bases respectively, with 13 bases between them. This CDR3 contains 13 residues. Germline V gives CDR1 SGHRS, CDR2 YFSETQ. Here the CDR3 DNA reads TGCGCCAGCAGCACATTCGGGACAAACGAGCAGTACTTC. This encodes CASSTFGTNEQYF.

This chain links TRBV27 with TRBJ1-6; D possibly corresponds to TRBD1 (5 bases). Germline V gene data show CDR1 as MNHEY and CDR2 as SMNVEV (reference sequence). CDR3 length: 14 amino acids. V lost 3 bases and J 7 bases, leaving 10 bases between the germline ends. CDR3 amino acids: CASSFGGRNSPLHF. The DNA for the CDR3 is TGTGCCAGCAGTTTCGGGGGTCGGAATTCACCCCTCCACTTT.

The CDR3 DNA follows: TGTGCCAGCAGAACCGGGACAGCAAACACTGAAGCTTTCTTT. Translated, it gives CASRTGTANTEAFF. This rearrangement joins TRBV25-1 to TRBJ1-1, with TRBD1 matching over 7 bases. The CDR3 covers 14 residues. Per the germline V gene, CDR1 is MGHDK and CDR2 is SYGVNS. The ends lost 6 bases at V and 2 bases at J; junction bases unmatched: 6.

J is TRBJ1-2 and V is TRBV19; maybe TRBD1 (6 bases). Germline V gives CDR1 LNHDA, CDR2 SQIVND (reference sequence). The CDR3 extends over 14 amino acids. V was clipped by 5 bases and J by 8 bases, with 18 bases between them. The CDR3, as DNA: TGTGCCAGTAGTTATGGGGGCTCGGTCCGCGGCTACACCTTC. Residues: CASSYGGSVRGYTF.

The V gene is TRBV10-3, the J gene TRBJ2-1, with D possibly matching TRBD1 (6 bases). Germline values: CDR1 ENHRY, CDR2 SYGVKD. The CDR3 length is 12 residues. The germline V and J ends were trimmed by 4 bases and 10 bases, with 11 bases remaining between them. This CDR3 is CAISANREEQFF. The CDR3 DNA reads TGTGCCATCAGTGCCAACAGGGAGGAGCAGTTCTTC.

This clone occurred once. Additional DNA sequences in this sample encode the identical CDR3. The CDR3 loop reads CASSGETQYF. For the CDR3, the DNA is TGTGCCAGCAGCGGAGAGACCCAGTACTTC. The chain joins TRBV9 to TRBJ2-5; D remains unclear. The CDR3 consists of 10 residues. Germline V gene data show CDR1 as SGDLS and CDR2 as YYNGEE. The ends were cut back, 3 bases at V and 4 bases at J, with 1 base in the middle.

This chain uses TRBV6-5 with TRBJ1-3; D ambiguous. Germline CDR1 MNHEY, CDR2 SVGAGI. V shed 5 bases and J shed 4 bases, with 6 bases lying between them. The CDR3 runs to 12 residues. CDR3 nucleotides: TGTGCCAGCAGTCTGACAGGAAACACCATATATTTT. Encoded protein: CASSLTGNTIYF.

The chain combines TRBV5-1 with TRBJ2-2, with D tentatively TRBD1 (5 bases). Germline V gives CDR1 SGHRS, CDR2 YFSETQ. The V gene lost 4 bases and the J gene lost 3 bases, with 10 bases spanning the gap. This CDR3 region has 14 residues. CDR3 sequence (DNA): TGCGCCAGCAGCCAAGGGGTGGACACCGGGGAGCTGTTTTTT. Protein sequence: CASSQGVDTGELFF.

This rearrangement joins TRBV5-1 to TRBJ2-3; perhaps D is TRBD1 or TRBD2 (6 bases each). V lost 4 bases and J lost 4, with 16 bases in between. The CDR3 has 15 residues. Germline V gene sequence: CDR1 SGHRS, CDR2 YFSETQ. Here the CDR3 DNA reads TGCGCCAGCAGCCAGGTGGGGGGCGGGTCAGATACGCAGTATTTT. Translation: CASSQVGGGSDTQYF.

This rearrangement joins TRBV19 to TRBJ2-1; D ambiguous. Germline V lookup: CDR1 LNHDA, CDR2 SQIVND (reference sequence). V dropped 6 bases and J dropped 7 bases, with 16 bases sitting between them. CDR3 length: 14 residues. In nucleotides, the CDR3 is TGTGCCAGTAGCCACCTGGACCTACGGAATGAGCAGTTCTTC. This translates into CASSHLDLRNEQFF.

This chain joins TRBV19 and TRBJ1-6; the D gene is possibly TRBD1 (6 bases). The germline CDR1 and CDR2 sequences are LNHDA and SQIVND (reference sequence). Trimming stripped 3 bases from V and 5 bases from J, with 14 bases between. This CDR3 has 16 residues. For the CDR3, the DNA is TGTGCCAGTAGTATGGGGGGCAGGGGAGATAATTCACCCCTCCACTTT. It is translated as CASSMGGRGDNSPLHF.

This clone appeared a few times. This rearrangement joins TRBV6-2 or TRBV6-3 to TRBJ2-5; D unclear. CDR3 length: 11 amino acids. From germline, CDR1 is MNHEY and CDR2 SVGEGT. Trimming took 4 bases from V and 5 from J, leaving 5 bases between them. CDR3 DNA sequence: TGTGCCAGCAGTTCTTTGGAGACCCAGTACTTC. Its protein product is CASSSLETQYF.

The chain employs TRBV28 and TRBJ1-3, with no clear D. Trimming cost V 2 bases and J 2 bases, with 16 bases left between them. The CDR3 covers 17 residues. Germline V gene sequence: CDR1 MDHEN, CDR2 SYDVKM. The CDR3 region has the DNA TGTGCCAGCAGTTTAGATCGGCGGGGAAGGCCTGGAAACACCATATATTTT. Its protein product is CASSLDRRGRPGNTIYF.

The chain uses TRBV19 and TRBJ2-3, with a tentative D call TRBD1 (5 bases). The V gene lost 6 bases and the J gene lost 2 bases, with 12 bases spanning the gap. The CDR3 runs 14 residues. CDR1 LNHDA and CDR2 SQIVND come from the germline V gene (reference sequence). CDR3 protein: CASSGRTITDTQYF. Written as DNA, the CDR3 is TGTGCCAGTAGCGGACGGACAATCACAGATACGCAGTATTTT.

This chain uses TRBV27 with TRBJ2-3; tentatively, D is TRBD2 (6 bases). This CDR3 region has 15 residues. The germline V gene encodes CDR1 MNHEY and CDR2 SMNVEV (reference sequence). V lost 1 base, J lost 1 base, and 9 bases lay in between. CDR3 residues: CASSLWGVGTDTQYF. The CDR3 DNA reads TGTGCCAGCAGTTTATGGGGGGTGGGCACAGATACGCAGTATTTT.

V usage is TRBV6-1 and J usage is TRBJ1-2; TRBD1 aligns across 8 bases. The CDR3 runs to 16 residues. The trim removed 3 bases at V and 2 bases at J, leaving 8 bases unmatched. Germline CDR1 and CDR2: MNHNS and SASEGT. The CDR3 loop reads CASSEYQGAQNYGYTF. The CDR3 DNA reads as TGTGCCAGCAGTGAGTACCAGGGGGCGCAGAACTATGGCTACACCTTC.

This clone has a single count. The rearrangement uses TRBV7-3 and TRBJ2-3; weak D call: TRBD2 (7 bases). V was shortened by 0 bases and J by 5 bases, with 12 bases between the two germline ends. CDR1 is SGHTA and CDR2 is FQGTGA in the germline V gene. The CDR3 covers 15 residues. CDR3 sequence: CASSLTRGAVDTQYF. The CDR3 DNA is TGTGCCAGCAGCTTAACCCGGGGGGCGGTAGATACGCAGTATTTT.

V gene TRBV6-5 combines with J gene TRBJ1-6; D gene unclear. The germline V gene has CDR1 MNHEY and CDR2 SVGAGI. There are 15 residues in the CDR3. The V end was cut by 2 bases, the J end by 7 bases, with 12 bases between. This CDR3 is CASSYDGLANSPLHF. DNA for the CDR3: TGTGCCAGCAGTTACGACGGGCTGGCGAATTCACCCCTCCACTTT.

The chain links TRBV9 to TRBJ2-3, with 14 bases matching TRBD2. CDR3 length: 16 residues. Unmatched junction bases numbered 5, after V lost 3 bases and J lost 5 bases. Germline values: CDR1 SGDLS, CDR2 YYNGEE. The CDR3 sequence is CASSATSGGAIDTQYF. The CDR3 region has the DNA TGTGCCAGCAGCGCGACTAGCGGGGGGGCTATAGATACGCAGTATTTT.

The chain employs TRBV30 and TRBJ2-7; perhaps TRBD1 as D (6 bases). The CDR3 has 14 amino acids. Per germline, CDR1 GTSNPN and CDR2 SVGIG (reference sequence). Trimming left V 2 bases short and J 2 bases short, with 13 bases between. The CDR3 reads CAWSKGTPTYEQYF. CDR3 coding DNA: TGTGCCTGGAGTAAGGGGACACCTACCTACGAGCAGTACTTC.

V usage is TRBV27 and J usage is TRBJ1-6, with no clear D. In germline, CDR1 is MNHEY, CDR2 SMNVEV (reference sequence). Trimming stripped 3 bases from V and 6 bases from J, with 9 bases between. The CDR3 runs 14 residues. The CDR3 nucleotides are TGTGCCAGCAGTTTGAGGCTGGGTAATTCACCCCTCCACTTT. This codes for CASSLRLGNSPLHF.

This chain connects TRBV19 to TRBJ1-2; tentatively, D is TRBD1 (5 bases). Per germline, CDR1 LNHDA and CDR2 SQIVND (reference sequence). The CDR3 consists of 13 residues. V was clipped by 3 bases and J by 2 bases, with 7 bases between them. In DNA form, the CDR3 reads TGTGCCAGTAGTATCTGGGGCAACTATGGCTACACCTTC. This sequence encodes CASSIWGNYGYTF.

V usage is TRBV27 and J usage is TRBJ1-1, with 8 bases matching TRBD1. CDR1 and CDR2 (germline): MNHEY, SMNVEV (reference sequence). V shed 4 bases, J shed 5 bases, and the junction held 6 bases outside the gene matches. The CDR3 spans 14 residues. CDR3: CASSSGQGWTEAFF. The CDR3 DNA sequence: TGTGCCAGCAGTTCCGGACAGGGTTGGACTGAAGCTTTCTTT.

The chain uses TRBV27 and TRBJ2-4; 8 nucleotides match TRBD1. The J segment lost 3 bases and the V segment lost 3 bases, leaving 10 bases of the junction unmatched. CDR1 MNHEY and CDR2 SMNVEV come from the germline V gene (reference sequence). This CDR3 comprises 17 residues. The chain's CDR3 is CASSFPWTGKIKNIQYF. The CDR3 coding sequence is TGTGCCAGCAGTTTTCCATGGACAGGGAAAATCAAAAACATTCAGTACTTC.

Only one count was recorded for this clone. The J gene is TRBJ2-1, the V gene TRBV6-4, with 10 bases identical to TRBD2. The CDR3 totals 15 residues. V lost 5 bases to trimming and J lost 5 bases; unmatched junction nucleotides: 6. Per the germline V gene, CDR1 is MRHNA and CDR2 is SNTAGT. The CDR3 sequence: CASSPLAGTHNEQFF. The CDR3 DNA reads as TGTGCCAGCAGTCCACTAGCGGGGACCCACAATGAGCAGTTCTTC.

The V call is TRBV5-1, the J call TRBJ1-1, with D perhaps TRBD1 (5 bases). The V and J ends lost 0 bases and 4 bases respectively, with 7 bases between them. CDR1 and CDR2 (germline): SGHRS, YFSETQ. There are 13 residues in the CDR3. The CDR3, as DNA: TGCGCCAGCAGCTTGGGACAGACCACTGAAGCTTTCTTT. This encodes CASSLGQTTEAFF.

This chain uses TRBV7-9 with TRBJ2-2; D remains unclear. Trimming stripped 1 base from V and 4 bases from J, with 4 bases between. The CDR3 runs 13 residues. From germline, CDR1 is SEHNR and CDR2 FQNEAQ (reference sequence). The CDR3 nucleotides read TGTGCCAGCAGCTTAGGCGGCACCGGGGAGCTGTTTTTT. It codes for CASSLGGTGELFF.

The chain has TRBV7-2 and TRBJ1-5, with a weak D call TRBD1 (6 bases). The CDR3 sequence is 14 residues long. Looked up from germline, CDR1 is SGHTA and CDR2 is FQGNSA. The V gene lost 5 bases and the J gene lost 7 bases, with 15 bases spanning the gap. DNA for the CDR3: TGTGCCAGCAGCCCACGAGGGGGGGAACAGCCCCAGCATTTT. This gives the protein CASSPRGGEQPQHF.

The CDR3 DNA reads as TGTGCCAGCAGCTTAGCGGGACAGGTCGGACAGCCCCAGCATTTT. It encodes CASSLAGQVGQPQHF. The chain joins TRBV7-9 to TRBJ1-5, with 8 bases matching TRBD1. V gave up 0 bases and J gave up 7 bases; unmatched junction bases: 5. Per the germline V gene, CDR1 is SEHNR and CDR2 is FQNEAQ (reference sequence). The CDR3 has 15 residues. Full variable domain (remainder filled in from reference TRBV7-9 and TRBJ1-5): DTGVSQNPRHKITKRGQNVTFRCDPISEHNRLYWYRQTLGQGPEFLTYFQNEAQLEKSRLLSDRFSAERPKGSFSTLEIQRTEQGDSAMYLCASSLAGQVGQPQHFGDGTRLSIL.

The V gene is TRBV7-8, the J gene TRBJ2-2; D remains unclear. V lost 3 bases, J lost 4 bases, and 12 bases lay in between. In germline, CDR1 is SGHVS, CDR2 FQNEAQ. This CDR3 contains 15 residues. The CDR3 DNA follows: TGTGCCAGCAGCTTGGTTGCAGCCTCCACCGGGGAGCTGTTTTTT. Protein sequence: CASSLVAASTGELFF.

This rearrangement joins TRBV12-3 or TRBV12-4 to TRBJ2-3; D is undetermined. V was clipped by 7 bases and J by 6 bases, with 8 bases between them. This CDR3 spans 11 amino acids. The CDR3 DNA sequence: TGTGCCAGCACACGAACGGATACGCAGTATTTT. Residues: CASTRTDTQYF.

The rearrangement links TRBV6-4 to TRBJ1-5; no firm D call. Germline CDR1 MRHNA, CDR2 SNTAGT. The CDR3 length is 14 residues. Trimming took off 0 bases at V and 6 bases at J, with 9 bases between the two ends. In DNA form, the CDR3 reads TGTGCCAGCAGTGACTCGATTTGGTCTCAGCCCCAGCATTTT. Amino acid sequence: CASSDSIWSQPQHF.